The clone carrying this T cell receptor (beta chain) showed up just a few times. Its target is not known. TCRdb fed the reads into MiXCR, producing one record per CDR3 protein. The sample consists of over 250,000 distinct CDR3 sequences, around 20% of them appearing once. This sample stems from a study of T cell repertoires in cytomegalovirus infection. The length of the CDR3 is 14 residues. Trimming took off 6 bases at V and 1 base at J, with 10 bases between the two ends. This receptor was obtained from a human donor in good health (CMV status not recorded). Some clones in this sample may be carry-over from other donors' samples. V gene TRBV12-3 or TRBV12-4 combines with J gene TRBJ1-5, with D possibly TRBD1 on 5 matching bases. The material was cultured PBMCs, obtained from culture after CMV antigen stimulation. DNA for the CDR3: TGTGCCAGCAGACCTGACAGAAGCAATCAGCCCCAGCATTTT. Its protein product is CASRPDRSNQPQHF.